The source of this T cell receptor beta chain is a study of T cell changes during pregnancy in multiple sclerosis. Clones were sequenced by immunoSEQ multiplex PCR, and TCRdb holds only the in-frame ones, with some missing. The repertoire holds roughly 48,000 clones, with about 92% as singletons. The ends were cut back, 3 bases at V and 7 bases at J, with 6 bases in the middle. CDR3 length: 12 residues. Germline values: CDR1 KGHSH, CDR2 LQKENI. The sequence was collected from a female donor in good health, enrolled as a control in a pregnancy study. Specimen: CD4+ T cells from peripheral blood mononuclear cells, collected in the second trimester of pregnancy. The genes are TRBV18 and TRBJ1-4; D perhaps matches TRBD1 (6 bases). The CDR3 coding sequence is TGTGCCAGCTCACCCAGGGGTGAAAAACTGTTTTTT. Translating it yields CASSPRGEKLFF.